This T cell receptor beta chain was identified during a study of T cell responses to AZD1222 COVID-19 vaccine. Study-level results: Distributed over spike, vaccine-associated CD4 TCRs predominated at 160-218 and 743-854. The donor group comprised mostly white British people and more females; the analysis possibly underestimated clonal diversity.

To note about this clone: Its matching antigen is unknown.

TCRdb's table, derived via immunoSEQ multiplex PCR, lists solely in-frame clones and lacks some. The data show tens of thousands of clones, with around 85% seen just once and roughly 27% held by the top ten. There are 16 residues in the CDR3. V lost 6 bases to trimming and J lost 6 bases, with 23 bases between them. Germline CDR1 MDHEN, CDR2 SYDVKM. The material was peripheral blood, obtained on day 0 of AZD1222 vaccination. The TCR was taken from an adult in good health. V and J are TRBV28 and TRBJ1-2; D may be TRBD1 (6 bases). The CDR3 loop is CASRSVTGPATNGYTF. The CDR3 bases are TGTGCCAGCAGGTCTGTGACAGGTCCCGCGACTAATGGCTACACCTTC.